This T cell receptor (beta chain) originates from a study of blood T cell repertoires in COVID-19 (dated by TCRdb to the early 2020s). Broadly, across the study: Samples covering the acute and convalescent phases of COVID-19 were provided by collaborators in the United States, Italy and Spain. Sample metadata almost always included a de-identified subject ID, COVID-19 status, age in years and sex. The repertoires were made available in a free public database intended to serve as a resource for research on the immune response to SARS-CoV-2. Where HLA class I and class II types were available, the types were taken from metadata supplied by the sample provider, not from assay-based typing. The material from the prospective study consisted of cDNA or gDNA derived from T cells, B-cell-depleted T cells, or PBMCs. Deeply sampled blood TCRbeta repertoires from subjects exposed to, actively infected with, or recovered from COVID-19 were included in the dataset. The samples were drawn from two sources: the first 160 participants of the ongoing ImmuneRACE study, and about 1,300 subjects contributed by 6 global collaborators.

Each collaborating institution followed its own protocols to collect whole blood in K2EDTA tubes. For TCRbeta analysis, collaborator samples were shipped as frozen whole blood, as isolated PBMCs, or as DNA extracted from either sample type. What the authors observed across the whole study: Clinical and demographic metadata were provided uncurated, with the amount varying by source and participant.

The immunoSEQ Assay, a bias-controlled multiplex PCR, was used to amplify TCRbeta CDR3 regions from genomic DNA. As for how the authors treated the data: The number of nucleated cells in each sample was estimated by amplification of reference gene primers within the assay. Sequence reads were collapsed and filtered to measure the absolute abundance of every unique TCRbeta CDR3 rearrangement. For each sample, productive Simpson clonality was calculated as the square root of Simpson's diversity index over productive rearrangements. TCRdb mirrors the immuneACCESS table, restricted to in-frame sequences. Some clones are absent from its copies; in checked studies, under half trace to an unresolved V gene, and the reason for the others is unknown. V and J calls and clone size are as listed in that table; D and trimming were resolved from the DNA. The sample yields about 150,000 clones; roughly 89% were counted once. Together, the top ten hold about 4.7% of the sample.

Its CDR3 holds 14 amino acids, cysteine through phenylalanine. Solely the CDR3 DNA is kept, with 42 bases framed from the first base. V ends up 4 bases short and J 1 base short, with an unmatched junction base count of 4. The germline V gene gives CDR1 as SGHRS and CDR2 as YFSETQ. About this clone: Its recognized antigen is unknown. Within one base of it there is no much larger clone, and no base qualities were kept.

The chain is made from TRBV5-1 and TRBJ1-1, and 7 bases in between align with TRBD1. The source material was peripheral blood. The receptor was derived from a human donor in a cohort sampled during active COVID-19. The CDR3 in this case is CASSLGQSNTEAFF. The DNA sequence reads TGCGCCAGCAGCCTGGGACAGTCGAACACTGAAGCTTTCTTT.